This T cell receptor beta chain is from a study of beta chain features in type 1 diabetes. Study-level background: The study examined about 100,000,000 sorted cells across all samples.

Trimming stripped 4 bases from V and 0 bases from J, with 16 bases between. From germline, CDR1 is SGHRS and CDR2 YFSETQ. The CDR3 is made up of 16 amino acids. Investigators reverse transcribed all isolated RNA, so they sequenced expressed TCRB transcripts. Method: immunoSEQ multiplex PCR; TCRdb's copy keeps in-frame clones and lacks some. The sample carries 200,000 to 300,000 clones, roughly 10% recorded once. Study-wide results and limits: For Type 1 diabetes patients, all four CD4+ subsets carried TCRB CDR3s that were moderately but significantly shorter.

Points on this clone: The antigen remains unidentified.

Sequencing was done on a sample of naive CD4+ T cells from blood. The TCR originated in a man aged 25-45 years with type 1 diabetes. The rearrangement joins TRBV5-1 to TRBJ2-5, with D possibly matching TRBD2 (5 bases). The CDR3 loop is CASSGQPGNYQETQYF. The CDR3 region has the DNA TGCGCCAGCAGCGGTCAACCGGGAAACTACCAAGAGACCCAGTACTTC.